The clone carrying this TCR beta chain was recorded only once. The data are from a study of blood T cell repertoires in COVID-19. Study-wide background: Sites in the United States, Italy and Spain provided acute and convalescent COVID-19 samples. From T cells, B-cell-depleted T cells, or PBMCs came the material, which was cDNA or gDNA.

Source study methods: Nucleated cell number was recorded as an estimate derived from reference gene primer amplification. Using immunoSEQ multiplex PCR, the repertoire was profiled, and TCRdb retains in-frame clones only, with some absent. V, J and clone size derive from that table, while D and trimming were established from the DNA sequence. In the table there are 140,000 to 150,000 clones, roughly 82% of which are singletons. The CDR3 runs 13 residues. Germline V CDR1 and CDR2: SNHLY, FYNNEI. V lost 4 bases, J lost 7 bases, and 11 bases lay in between. Specimen: peripheral blood. J is TRBJ1-5 and V is TRBV2, with D uncertain. The source is a human donor with acute or convalescent COVID-19. The donor label of this sample is uncertain. CDR3 nucleotide sequence: TGTGCCAGCAGTGGGGAGCAGGCACAGCCCCAGCATTTT. Protein product: CASSGEQAQPQHF. Drawing the rest from reference TRBV2 and TRBJ1-5, the complete variable domain is EPEVTQTPSHQVTQMGQEVILRCVPISNHLYFYWYRQILGQKVEFLVSFYNNEISEKSEIFDDQFSVERPDGSNFTLKIRSTKLEDSAMYFCASSGEQAQPQHFGDGTRLSIL.